The 29 T cell receptor beta chains reported below all come from one sample, sequenced in a study of early T cells in non-severe SARS-CoV-2 infection. MiXCR was run by TCRdb on the 5' RACE reads, yielding one entry per CDR3 protein. There are tens of thousands of distinct CDR3 sequences in the sample; around 14% occur only once, and 5.5% to 8% lies in the top ten. Sequenced input: whole blood. These receptor sequences come from an adult who was a healthcare worker with PCR-confirmed SARS-CoV-2 infection or an uninfected control (not recorded which).

The chain links TRBV7-7 to TRBJ2-3; the D is unclear. Germline V CDR1 and CDR2: SSHAT, FNYEAQ (reference sequence). The CDR3 has 15 amino acids. Deletions cut 5 bases from V and 0 bases from J, with 12 bases between. CDR3 nucleotide sequence: TGTGCCAGCAGCCTCGGGCAATCTAGCACAGATACGCAGTATTTT. Translating gives CASSLGQSSTDTQYF.

The genes are TRBV28 and TRBJ2-7; 10 positions agree with TRBD2. The CDR3 covers 13 residues. V was clipped by 10 bases and J by 4 bases; unmatched bases: 7. Germline loops: CDR1 MDHEN, CDR2 SYDVKM. Here the CDR3 reads CATRTSGSYEQYF. Here the CDR3 DNA reads TGTGCCACACGGACTAGCGGATCTTACGAGCAGTACTTC.

This rearrangement joins TRBV10-3 to TRBJ2-5; 7 bases align to TRBD1. V lost 6 bases and J lost 4; bases outside the gene matches: 11. The CDR3 length is 15 residues. Germline CDR1 is ENHRY and CDR2 is SYGVKD. Here the CDR3 reads CAISRDSSAGETQYF. The CDR3 DNA reads as TGTGCCATCAGCCGGGACAGTTCGGCGGGAGAGACCCAGTACTTC.

This clonotype was detected ten times or more. The V call is TRBV6-5, the J call TRBJ2-1, with unresolved D. The CDR3 runs to 12 residues. Germline V CDR1 and CDR2: MNHEY, SVGAGI. V gave up 7 bases and J gave up 4 bases, with 8 bases separating them. The CDR3 DNA reads TGTGCCAGCACGAGTGATTACAATGAGCAGTTCTTC. This gives the protein CASTSDYNEQFF.

The rearrangement links TRBV28 to TRBJ1-1; 8 nucleotides align to TRBD1. The ends lost 3 bases at V and 4 bases at J; junction bases unmatched: 7. This CDR3 has 15 residues. Germline V gene lookup returns CDR1 MDHEN and CDR2 SYDVKM. CDR3 bases: TGTGCCAGCAGTTTGTTCGGGACAGGAGGCACTGAAGCTTTCTTT. Protein product: CASSLFGTGGTEAFF.

This clonotype was seen a handful of times. J is TRBJ2-6 and V is TRBV5-1; 7 nucleotides align to TRBD1. Germline V gives CDR1 SGHRS, CDR2 YFSETQ. J was trimmed by 0 bases and V by 0 bases; bases with no gene match: 6. The CDR3 runs to 18 residues. The CDR3, as DNA: TGCGCCAGCAGCTTGGATCCGACAGGGCTCTCTGGGGCCAACGTCCTGACTTTC. It is translated as CASSLDPTGLSGANVLTF. The variable domain in full, completed from reference TRBV5-1 and TRBJ2-6, reads KAGVTQTPRYLIKTRGQQVTLSCSPISGHRSVSWYQQTPGQGLQFLFEYFSETQRNKGNFPGRFSGRQFSNSRSEMNVSTLELGDSALYLCASSLDPTGLSGANVLTFGAGSRLTVL.

This clonotype was recorded at least ten times. The chain is built from TRBV7-9 and TRBJ2-7; 7 bases line up with TRBD1. The junction had 5 bases not matched to a gene; V was cut back by 3 bases and J by 0 bases. CDR1 and CDR2 from the germline V gene are SEHNR and FQNEAQ (reference sequence). The CDR3 extends over 15 amino acids. CDR3 nucleotide sequence: TGTGCCAGCAGCTTGGACAGGAGCCTCTCCTACGAGCAGTACTTC. This gives the protein CASSLDRSLSYEQYF.

This clonotype was seen a few times. J is TRBJ2-7 and V is TRBV7-8; D ambiguous. The CDR3 sequence is 12 residues long. CDR1 is SGHVS and CDR2 is FQNEAQ in the germline V gene. The V gene lost 8 bases and the J gene lost 0 bases, with 8 bases spanning the gap. CDR3 bases: TGTGCCAGCTCCGTATTCTCCTACGAGCAGTACTTC. It codes for CASSVFSYEQYF. The variable domain in full, completed from reference TRBV7-8 and TRBJ2-7, reads GAGVSQSPRYKVAKRGQDVALRCDPISGHVSLFWYQQALGQGPEFLTYFQNEAQLDKSGLPSDRFFAERPEGSVSTLKIQRTQQEDSAVYLCASSVFSYEQYFGPGTRLTVT.

The chain combines TRBV5-1 with TRBJ1-2; 10 bases line up with TRBD1. The length of the CDR3 is 16 residues. The V gene's germline CDR1 is SGHRS and CDR2 YFSETQ. The V gene end was trimmed by 4 bases and the J gene end by 6 bases; junction bases not matched to a gene: 12. In DNA, the CDR3 is TGCGCCAGCAGCAGTCCGGACAGGGGGAGGTTGGATGGCTACACCTTC. This codes for CASSSPDRGRLDGYTF.

This clonotype was picked up a small number of times. The chain is built from TRBV6-2 or TRBV6-3 and TRBJ2-1, with 9 bases identical to TRBD2. The CDR3 contains 18 residues. V lost 0 bases and J lost 0; bases outside the gene matches: 6. CDR1 MNHEY and CDR2 SVGEGT come from the germline V gene. CDR3 sequence reads: CASSYSGISGSSYNEQFF. The CDR3 bases are TGTGCCAGCAGTTACTCAGGTATTAGCGGGAGCTCCTACAATGAGCAGTTCTTC.

This clonotype was seen a handful of times. The chain has TRBV4-1 and TRBJ1-1; TRBD1 might be the D (5 bases). This CDR3 contains 14 residues. Germline V gives CDR1 MGHRA, CDR2 YSYEKL. Trimming left V 3 bases short and J 4 bases short, with 12 bases between. The CDR3 reads CASSQREGFTEAFF. The DNA of the CDR3 is TGCGCCAGCAGCCAGAGGGAGGGGTTCACTGAAGCTTTCTTT.

Many counts were recorded for this clonotype. The V gene is TRBV12-3 or TRBV12-4, the J gene TRBJ2-3, with D perhaps matching TRBD2 (6 bases). This CDR3 region has 16 residues. The ends were cut back, 3 bases at V and 1 base at J, with 14 bases in the middle. CDR3 amino acids: CASSLNAWGGTDTQYF. In nucleotides, the CDR3 is TGTGCCAGCAGTTTGAACGCCTGGGGGGGCACAGATACGCAGTATTTT.

The J gene is TRBJ2-7, the V gene TRBV12-2. TRBV12-2 is flagged as a pseudogene. The CDR3 has 11 amino acids. CDR3 bases: TGTGCAAGTCGCTTAGGGGGCGAGCAGTACTTC. This encodes CASRLGGEQYF.

DNA of the CDR3: TGTGCCAGCATCCGGGAGGGAGGCGATACGCAGTATTTT. Protein: CASIREGGDTQYF. The chain is built from TRBV19 and TRBJ2-3; TRBD2 aligns across 8 bases. Unmatched junction bases numbered 8, after V lost 9 bases and J lost 6 bases. This CDR3 comprises 13 residues. The germline CDR1 and CDR2 sequences are LNHDA and SQIVND (reference sequence).

This clonotype was found a few times. The chain joins TRBV28 to TRBJ2-7; D is perhaps TRBD1 (6 bases). This CDR3 region has 13 residues. Trimming took 9 bases from V and 6 from J, leaving 18 bases between them. Per germline, CDR1 MDHEN and CDR2 SYDVKM. In DNA, the CDR3 is TGTGCCAGTGAATACAGGGAAGTGGGCGAGCAGTACTTC. Translated: CASEYREVGEQYF.

This clonotype was observed a few times. The chain combines TRBV3-1 with TRBJ2-2; TRBD2 matches 11 bases. Looked up from germline, CDR1 is LGHDT and CDR2 is YNNKEL (reference sequence). The CDR3 extends over 17 amino acids. Trimming at V came to 4 bases and at J to 1 base, leaving 5 bases not matched to a gene. The CDR3 DNA follows: TGTGCCAGCAGCCCACCGACTAGCGGGGTGAACACCGGGGAGCTGTTTTTT. Its translation: CASSPPTSGVNTGELFF.

V usage is TRBV20-1 and J usage is TRBJ1-6; 8 bases are shared with TRBD1. Trimming at V came to 0 bases and at J to 10 bases, leaving 8 bases not matched to a gene. Germline values: CDR1 DFQATT, CDR2 SNEGSKA (reference sequence). The CDR3 is 15 amino acids. Here the CDR3 DNA reads TGCAGTGCTAGAGATCTCCAGGGGGCCAGCTCACCCCTCCACTTT. This codes for CSARDLQGASSPLHF.

This clonotype is medium-sized in the sample. The rearrangement joins TRBV5-6 to TRBJ1-3; D ambiguous. Germline assignment: CDR1 SGHDT and CDR2 YYEEEE. V was shortened by 6 bases and J by 7 bases, with 17 bases between the two germline ends. This CDR3 has 14 amino acids. CDR3 residues: CASTTNAGVNTIYF. CDR3 in DNA: TGTGCCAGCACTACGAACGCCGGCGTTAACACCATATATTTT.

V and J are TRBV3-1 and TRBJ1-2; 9 nucleotides line up with TRBD1. The CDR3 has 18 amino acids. The germline gives CDR1 LGHDT, CDR2 YNNKEL (reference sequence). The J segment lost 1 base and the V segment lost 3 bases, leaving 12 bases of the junction unmatched. The CDR3 region has the DNA TGTGCCAGCAGCCAGACAACAGGGGGCGCGGGGCATAACTATGGCTACACCTTC. Protein product: CASSQTTGGAGHNYGYTF.

This chain uses TRBV9 with TRBJ2-3; TRBD2 matches 11 bases. This CDR3 spans 18 amino acids. Germline V gene lookup returns CDR1 SGDLS and CDR2 YYNGEE. J was trimmed by 2 bases and V by 3 bases; bases with no gene match: 11. The CDR3 reads CASSERFVAGGPTDTQYF. CDR3 in DNA: TGTGCCAGCAGCGAACGATTCGTAGCGGGAGGGCCCACAGATACGCAGTATTTT.

In its sample, this clonotype was seen a few times. The rearrangement joins TRBV15 to TRBJ2-1; possibly TRBD2 for D (5 bases). The CDR3 extends over 15 amino acids. V was cut by 5 bases and J by 6 bases, with 17 bases left in between. Germline V lookup: CDR1 LNHNV, CDR2 YYDKDF (reference sequence). The chain's CDR3 is CATSLGSSLTNEQFF. In DNA form, the CDR3 reads TGTGCCACCAGCCTAGGGAGTTCCCTGACCAATGAGCAGTTCTTC.

The table lists this clonotype with many counts. The chain employs TRBV12-3 or TRBV12-4 and TRBJ2-1; TRBD1 agrees at 8 bases. This CDR3 contains 15 residues. The V segment lost 1 base and the J segment 5 bases; nucleotides outside the gene matches: 4. The CDR3 DNA follows: TGTGCCAGCAGTTTAGACAGGGGGTCCCACAATGAGCAGTTCTTC. This codes for CASSLDRGSHNEQFF.

V and J are TRBV20-1 and TRBJ2-1; possibly TRBD1 for D (6 bases). The CDR3 totals 14 residues. V was trimmed by 6 bases and J by 10 bases, leaving 22 bases between them. Germline-derived CDR1 and CDR2 are DFQATT and SNEGSKA (reference sequence). In nucleotides, the CDR3 is TGCAGTGCCCACGGGGAGACAGGAAAACGGGAGCAGTTCTTC. As protein: CSAHGETGKREQFF.

This clonotype was found a few times. The V gene is TRBV7-2, the J gene TRBJ2-3; the D is unclear. Germline CDR1 is SGHTA and CDR2 is FQGNSA. V shed 0 bases and J shed 4 bases, with 5 bases lying between them. CDR3 length: 13 residues. The CDR3 here is CASSLALPDTQYF. The CDR3 DNA reads TGTGCCAGCAGCTTAGCTCTACCAGATACGCAGTATTTT.

This rearrangement joins TRBV10-2 to TRBJ1-5, with D unclear. Germline CDR1 is WSHSY and CDR2 is SAAADI. CDR3 length: 12 amino acids. V was trimmed by 8 bases and J by 3 bases, leaving 8 bases between them. The CDR3 is CASAGFNQPQHF. DNA for the CDR3: TGCGCCAGCGCGGGTTTCAATCAGCCCCAGCATTTT.

The V and J genes are TRBV21-1 and TRBJ2-5; TRBD1 is the table's D call and was not checked against the DNA. TRBV21-1 is deemed a pseudogene. This CDR3 is built from 12 residues. DNA of the CDR3: TGTGCCAGCAAGGACAGCCAAGAGACCCAGTACTTC. Translating gives CASKDSQETQYF.

This clonotype is judged medium-sized. The V gene is TRBV3-1, the J gene TRBJ1-1, with TRBD1 as a possible D gene (5 bases). V was cut by 6 bases and J by 4 bases, with 12 bases left in between. Germline CDR1 and CDR2: LGHDT and YNNKEL (reference sequence). This CDR3 spans 13 amino acids. The CDR3 coding sequence is TGTGCCAGCAGAGGTATCGGGGCCACTGAAGCTTTCTTT. Residues: CASRGIGATEAFF.

V and J are TRBV20-1 and TRBJ1-1; D gene uncertain. The CDR3 spans 13 residues. CDR1 is DFQATT, CDR2 SNEGSKA, per germline (reference sequence). V gave up 3 bases and J gave up 4 bases, with 12 bases separating them. The CDR3 spells CSASVRTGTEAFF. CDR3 DNA: TGCAGTGCTAGTGTCAGGACGGGCACTGAAGCTTTCTTT.

V gene TRBV28 combines with J gene TRBJ2-7, with 7 nucleotides matching TRBD1. V trimming: 5 bases; J trimming: 3 bases; junction bases outside the gene matches: 19. CDR1 MDHEN and CDR2 SYDVKM come from the germline V gene. The CDR3 spans 18 residues. For the CDR3, the DNA is TGTGCCAGCAGTCCCGGGACAGCTTCACCTAACTTCAACTACGAGCAGTACTTC. It is translated as CASSPGTASPNFNYEQYF.